The 32 T cell receptor beta chains below were found in one sample sequenced in a study of shared clonotypes between healthy human individuals. Clones were read by immunoSEQ multiplex PCR, and TCRdb kept only the in-frame ones, dropping some. The sample carries around 1,000,000 clones, around three quarters recorded once. The sample was memory CD4+ T cells from PBMCs. Subset here: CD45RA-negative fraction. The receptors derive from a man aged 18 to 30 in good health. Some clones in this sample may be carry-over from other donors' samples.

As to this clone: Just one base apart from a much larger clone, this may be a read error. Other nucleotide sequences in the sample specify the same CDR3. V and J are TRBV25-1 and TRBJ1-1; TRBD1 is a possible D gene (6 bases). The CDR3 covers 14 residues. V was pared by 9 bases and J by 5 bases, with 19 bases between. Germline assignment: CDR1 MGHDK and CDR2 SYGVNS. CDR3 nucleotide sequence: TGTGCCAGTTCGACGGGGGGCGGGATGACTGAAGCTTTCTTT. Amino acids: CASSTGGGMTEAFF.

The chain uses TRBV15 and TRBJ2-7; the D is unclear. The germline CDR1 and CDR2 sequences are LNHNV and YYDKDF (reference sequence). The CDR3 consists of 17 residues. The ends were cut back, 0 bases at V and 5 bases at J, with 20 bases in the middle. CDR3 sequence: CATSRDFGRLYPDEQYF. CDR3 DNA: TGTGCCACCAGCAGAGATTTCGGCAGGCTTTATCCGGACGAGCAGTACTTC. Using reference TRBV15 and TRBJ2-7 for the parts outside the CDR3, the full variable domain is DAMVIQNPRYQVTQFGKPVTLSCSQTLNHNVMYWYQQKSSQAPKLLFHYYDKDFNNEADTPDNFQSRRPNTSFCFLDIRSPGLGDTAMYLCATSRDFGRLYPDEQYFGPGTRLTVT.

This chain links TRBV5-1 with TRBJ2-7; TRBD1 matches 10 bases. The CDR3 spans 14 residues. V shed 6 bases, J shed 2 bases, and the junction held 5 bases outside the gene matches. The germline V gene has CDR1 SGHRS and CDR2 YFSETQ. CDR3 region: CASNHGTGAYEQYF. CDR3 sequence (DNA): TGCGCCAGCAACCACGGGACAGGGGCCTACGAGCAGTACTTC. The variable domain in full, completed from reference TRBV5-1 and TRBJ2-7, reads KAGVTQTPRYLIKTRGQQVTLSCSPISGHRSVSWYQQTPGQGLQFLFEYFSETQRNKGNFPGRFSGRQFSNSRSEMNVSTLELGDSALYLCASNHGTGAYEQYFGPGTRLTVT.

This clone was detected a few times. The chain carries TRBV28 and TRBJ1-5; 8 nucleotides agree with TRBD1. CDR1 and CDR2 from the germline V gene are MDHEN and SYDVKM. J gave up 2 bases and V 6 bases, and 6 bases lay outside the gene matches. The CDR3 spans 15 residues. The CDR3 coding sequence is TGTGCCAGCAGGGACAGGGTAGTTGGCAATCAGCCCCAGCATTTT. Residues: CASRDRVVGNQPQHF.

This clone has at least ten counts. The rearrangement links TRBV27 to TRBJ2-3; possibly TRBD1 or TRBD2 for D (5 bases each). Germline lookup yields CDR1 MNHEY and CDR2 SMNVEV (reference sequence). With 4 bases removed from V and 1 base from J, the gap between germline ends came to 15 bases. The CDR3 extends over 16 amino acids. The CDR3: CASSSPGRIRTDTQYF. The CDR3 DNA follows: TGTGCCAGCAGTTCTCCGGGACGGATTCGCACAGATACGCAGTATTTT.

The genes are TRBV7-3 and TRBJ2-2, with 11 bases fitting TRBD1. Trimming cost V 4 bases and J 4 bases; bases outside gene matches: 14. CDR3 size: 19 residues. CDR1 and CDR2 (germline): SGHTA, FQGTGA. The DNA for the CDR3 is TGTGCCAGCAGCTCGGGGACAGGGGGTTTTGTTAGACCCACCGGGGAGCTGTTTTTT. This codes for CASSSGTGGFVRPTGELFF.

Remarks on this clone: Within the sample, other DNA sequences also encode this same CDR3. The genes are TRBV18 and TRBJ1-4, with D unclear. The germline V gene encodes CDR1 KGHSH and CDR2 LQKENI. The CDR3 consists of 13 residues. V was cut by 2 bases and J by 4 bases, with 5 bases left in between. The CDR3 coding sequence is TGTGCCAGCTCACCAGGCCTTAATGAAAAACTGTTTTTT. This sequence encodes CASSPGLNEKLFF.

This clone has only one observation. This chain joins TRBV7-9 and TRBJ2-1; 7 bases are a match to TRBD2. The germline V gene has CDR1 SEHNR and CDR2 FQNEAQ (reference sequence). The CDR3 covers 18 residues. V lost 4 bases, J lost 1 base, and 13 bases stayed unmatched. The CDR3 region is CASSYLRLASGSYNEQFF. Here the CDR3 DNA reads TGTGCCAGCAGCTACCTTCGACTAGCAAGTGGGTCCTACAATGAGCAGTTCTTC.

The gene calls are TRBV19 and TRBJ1-2; 8 bases line up with TRBD1. This CDR3 has 13 amino acids. Per the germline V gene, CDR1 is LNHDA and CDR2 is SQIVND (reference sequence). V was pared by 10 bases and J by 3 bases, with 7 bases of the junction left unmatched. Here the CDR3 DNA reads TGTGCCACGAGACAGGGGTTACACTATGGCTACACCTTC. Translating gives CATRQGLHYGYTF.

The chain joins TRBV27 to TRBJ1-1, with TRBD1 identical over 9 bases. After removal of 6 bases from V and 4 bases from J, the junction contained 15 bases not matched to a gene. This CDR3 comprises 17 residues. Germline CDR1 and CDR2: MNHEY and SMNVEV (reference sequence). This CDR3 is CASSPWGQGLIATEAFF. Here the CDR3 DNA reads TGTGCCAGCAGCCCCTGGGGACAGGGTCTGATTGCCACTGAAGCTTTCTTT.

The V call is TRBV18, the J call TRBJ2-2, with TRBD1 identical over 10 bases. Germline CDR1 and CDR2: KGHSH and LQKENI. The V gene end was trimmed by 4 bases and the J gene end by 7 bases; junction bases not matched to a gene: 9. CDR3 size: 16 residues. In nucleotides, the CDR3 is TGTGCCAGCTCACGACAGGGGGCGGTTCGGATCGGGGAGCTGTTTTTT. It specifies CASSRQGAVRIGELFF.

This clone was detected once. The chain couples TRBV29-1 to TRBJ2-3; TRBD2 agrees at 10 bases. The CDR3 runs to 15 residues. Germline CDR1 reads SQVTM; CDR2 reads ANQGSEA. The junction had 6 bases not matched to a gene; V was cut back by 4 bases and J by 2 bases. The CDR3 reads CSVVLAGVTTDTQYF. CDR3 sequence (DNA): TGCAGCGTTGTTCTAGCGGGAGTAACCACAGATACGCAGTATTTT.

The V gene is TRBV7-8, the J gene TRBJ1-1, with D hard to call. The CDR3 is made up of 12 amino acids. Trimming removed 3 bases at V and 11 bases at J, with 13 bases between. CDR1 SGHVS and CDR2 FQNEAQ come from the germline V gene. Here the CDR3 reads CASSFFSGAAFF. CDR3 DNA sequence: TGTGCCAGCAGCTTTTTTTCAGGCGCCGCTTTCTTT. The full variable domain, in which reference TRBV7-8 and TRBJ1-1 provide the parts outside the CDR3, is GAGVSQSPRYKVAKRGQDVALRCDPISGHVSLFWYQQALGQGPEFLTYFQNEAQLDKSGLPSDRFFAERPEGSVSTLKIQRTQQEDSAVYLCASSFFSGAAFFGQGTRLTVV.

V and J are TRBV15 and TRBJ1-1; D uncertain. Germline V gene data show CDR1 as LNHNV and CDR2 as YYDKDF (reference sequence). The CDR3 totals 15 residues. Trimming pared 0 bases from V and 0 bases from J, leaving 8 bases between. The CDR3 DNA is TGTGCCACCAGCAGAGATTACGGGATGAACACTGAAGCTTTCTTT. Translating gives CATSRDYGMNTEAFF.

The chain recombines TRBV7-2 with TRBJ2-1; D gene ambiguous. Germline CDR1 SGHTA, CDR2 FQGNSA. This CDR3 has 15 amino acids. V lost 2 bases and J lost 9, with 17 bases in between. The CDR3, as DNA: TGTGCCAGCAGCTTATCGATGGGGTTGTTTAGTGAGCAGTTCTTC. Translating it yields CASSLSMGLFSEQFF.

The genes are TRBV5-1 and TRBJ2-5, with D uncertain. Germline V gene lookup returns CDR1 SGHRS and CDR2 YFSETQ. V dropped 4 bases and J dropped 1 base, with 11 bases sitting between them. The CDR3 is 14 residues long. DNA of the CDR3: TGCGCCAGCAGCCCCCCCCGGGTCCAAGAGACCCAGTACTTC. It encodes CASSPPRVQETQYF.

This chain joins TRBV29-1 and TRBJ2-7; 9 positions agree with TRBD1. The V segment lost 7 bases and the J segment 7 bases; nucleotides outside the gene matches: 11. The CDR3 extends over 13 amino acids. Germline loops: CDR1 SQVTM, CDR2 ANQGSEA. This CDR3 is CSARRTGVKEQYF. The CDR3, as DNA: TGCAGCGCCAGAAGGACAGGGGTGAAAGAGCAGTACTTC.

Note on this clone: Other DNA sequences of this sample code for an identical CDR3. J is TRBJ2-7 and V is TRBV6-5; D is unresolved. This CDR3 has 15 residues. Trimming removed 0 bases from V and 0 bases from J, with 9 bases in between. The germline V gene encodes CDR1 MNHEY and CDR2 SVGAGI. In nucleotides, the CDR3 is TGTGCCAGCAGTTACTCGATAGGAAGCTCCTACGAGCAGTACTTC. Translated: CASSYSIGSSYEQYF.

The genes are TRBV9 and TRBJ1-6; D possibly corresponds to TRBD1 (5 bases). V lost 0 bases and J 5 bases, leaving 15 bases between the germline ends. CDR1 SGDLS and CDR2 YYNGEE come from the germline V gene. This CDR3 spans 17 amino acids. CDR3 DNA sequence: TGTGCCAGCAGCGTAGTTTCCGCCGGGGGAGATAATTCACCCCTCCACTTT. Residues: CASSVVSAGGDNSPLHF.

This clone turned up a few times. The chain combines TRBV4-1 with TRBJ2-1; D gene unclear. CDR3 length: 15 amino acids. The ends were cut back, 0 bases at V and 5 bases at J, with 11 bases in the middle. The V gene's germline CDR1 is MGHRA and CDR2 YSYEKL. DNA for the CDR3: TGCGCCAGCAGCCAAGATATGAAGAAAGACAATGAGCAGTTCTTC. The encoded protein is CASSQDMKKDNEQFF.

This rearrangement joins TRBV5-4 to TRBJ1-2; 8 positions agree with TRBD1. Germline loops: CDR1 SGHNT, CDR2 YYREEE (reference sequence). The CDR3 sequence is 14 residues long. V shed 4 bases, J shed 4 bases, and the junction held 6 bases outside the gene matches. The CDR3 nucleotides read TGTGCCAGCAGCAAACAGGGGGAGGTCTATGGCTACACCTTC. Its translation: CASSKQGEVYGYTF.

The J gene is TRBJ1-2, the V gene TRBV7-9, with TRBD1 matching 8 bases. The CDR3 contains 13 residues. Germline V gene data show CDR1 as SEHNR and CDR2 as FQNEAQ (reference sequence). The J segment lost 6 bases and the V segment lost 5 bases, leaving 5 bases of the junction unmatched. CDR3: CASSRQQGDGYTF. The CDR3 DNA follows: TGTGCCAGCAGCCGCCAACAGGGGGATGGCTACACCTTC. The variable domain in full, with the rest retrieved from reference TRBV7-9 and TRBJ1-2, is DTGVSQNPRHKITKRGQNVTFRCDPISEHNRLYWYRQTLGQGPEFLTYFQNEAQLEKSRLLSDRFSAERPKGSFSTLEIQRTEQGDSAMYLCASSRQQGDGYTFGSGTRLTVV.

This clone was counted a few times. This chain joins TRBV18 and TRBJ1-5, with 7 bases that match TRBD1. This CDR3 region has 16 residues. Germline loops: CDR1 KGHSH, CDR2 LQKENI. The trim removed 2 bases at V and 9 bases at J, leaving 13 bases unmatched. CDR3: CASSPAPGQTTSPQHF. CDR3 sequence (DNA): TGTGCCAGCTCACCAGCGCCGGGACAGACTACTTCGCCCCAGCATTTT.

The J gene is TRBJ2-7, the V gene TRBV6-1, with no clear D. V was clipped by 6 bases and J by 1 base, with 16 bases between them. The CDR3 is 15 amino acids. Germline V gene sequence: CDR1 MNHNS, CDR2 SASEGT. The CDR3 nucleotides are TGTGCCAGCAGATTAGATGGCGGTGTGTCCTACGAGCAGTACTTC. Amino acid sequence: CASRLDGGVSYEQYF.

This clone turned up a few times. The rearrangement joins TRBV10-3 to TRBJ1-5, with 7 positions matching TRBD1. There are 14 residues in the CDR3. Per the germline V gene, CDR1 is ENHRY and CDR2 is SYGVKD. Trimming at V came to 3 bases and at J to 5 bases, leaving 4 bases not matched to a gene. In DNA, the CDR3 is TGTGCCATCAGTGACAGGGGGAAATATCAGCCCCAGCATTTT. Translated: CAISDRGKYQPQHF.

There are a few counts of this clone. The rearrangement joins TRBV5-5 to TRBJ1-5; 7 bases are a match to TRBD1. In germline, CDR1 is SGHKS, CDR2 YYEKEE (reference sequence). J was trimmed by 4 bases and V by 1 base; bases with no gene match: 5. CDR3 size: 15 residues. The CDR3 loop reads CASSLTGDINQPQHF. The CDR3 nucleotides read TGTGCCAGCAGCTTGACAGGGGATATTAATCAGCCCCAGCATTTT.

The chain couples TRBV28 to TRBJ1-2; D is ambiguous. The germline gives CDR1 MDHEN, CDR2 SYDVKM. The CDR3 is made up of 14 amino acids. V was trimmed by 7 bases and J by 7 bases, leaving 19 bases between them. Written as DNA, the CDR3 is TGTGCCAGCACCAAATCTTTTCGGAGGGCTGGCTACACCTTC. Amino acids: CASTKSFRRAGYTF.

This chain uses TRBV5-1 with TRBJ2-3; the D gene is possibly TRBD1 (6 bases). The ends were cut back, 4 bases at V and 4 bases at J, with 10 bases in the middle. Germline lookup yields CDR1 SGHRS and CDR2 YFSETQ. The CDR3 spans 13 residues. Written as DNA, the CDR3 is TGCGCCAGCAGCCCCTACAGGGCAGATACGCAGTATTTT. This codes for CASSPYRADTQYF.

The V gene is TRBV4-2, the J gene TRBJ2-2; TRBD2 aligns across 10 bases. This CDR3 region has 20 residues. Germline V gene sequence: CDR1 LGHNA, CDR2 YNFKEQ. V was clipped by 4 bases and J by 3 bases; unmatched bases: 17. The CDR3 region has the DNA TGTGCCAGCAGCCGGAAGGAAGTTAGCGGGAGGCCAGGGGACACCGGGGAGCTGTTTTTT. The encoded protein is CASSRKEVSGRPGDTGELFF.

The rearrangement links TRBV7-9 to TRBJ2-1, with TRBD2 matching over 14 bases. This CDR3 is 16 amino acids long. Germline V CDR1 and CDR2: SEHNR, FQNEAQ (reference sequence). After removal of 6 bases from V and 3 bases from J, the junction contained 4 bases not matched to a gene. In nucleotides, the CDR3 is TGTGCCAGCAGTGCGGGACTAGCGGGAGTCTACAATGAGCAGTTCTTC. Amino acid sequence: CASSAGLAGVYNEQFF.

V is TRBV29-1 and J is TRBJ2-5; D tentatively reads TRBD1 or TRBD2 (7 bases each). Germline values: CDR1 SQVTM, CDR2 ANQGSEA. Trimming left V 7 bases short and J 4 bases short, with 13 bases between. The CDR3 totals 12 residues. CDR3 nucleotides: TGCAGCGCTCCAGGGGGGGGAGAGACCCAGTACTTC. It specifies CSAPGGGETQYF. Combining the CDR3 with reference TRBV29-1 and TRBJ2-5 gives the whole variable domain SAVISQKPSRDICQRGTSLTIQCQVDSQVTMMFWYRQQPGQSLTLIATANQGSEATYESGFVIDKFPISRPNLTFSTLTVSNMSPEDSSIYLCSAPGGGETQYFGPGTRLLVL.

The CDR3 DNA follows: TGTGCCAGTACAGAGTGGTCGGCTGGGGCCAACGTCCTGACTTTC. Translated: CASTEWSAGANVLTF. J is TRBJ2-6 and V is TRBV19; D remains ambiguous. This CDR3 is 15 amino acids long. Germline V gene sequence: CDR1 LNHDA, CDR2 SQIVND (reference sequence). V was pared by 7 bases and J by 2 bases, with 12 bases between.